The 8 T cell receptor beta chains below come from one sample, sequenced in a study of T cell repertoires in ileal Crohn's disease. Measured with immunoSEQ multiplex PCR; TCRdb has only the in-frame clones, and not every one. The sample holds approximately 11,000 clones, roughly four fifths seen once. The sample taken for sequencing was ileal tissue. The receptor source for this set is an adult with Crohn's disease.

The CDR3 DNA reads TGCGCCAGCAGCTTGGAGGGGTCCTACGAGCAGTACTTC. This sequence encodes CASSLEGSYEQYF. The chain recombines TRBV5-1 with TRBJ2-7; possible D gene TRBD1, 5 bases. V was clipped by 0 bases and J by 1 base, with 5 bases between them. Germline V lookup: CDR1 SGHRS, CDR2 YFSETQ. The CDR3 length is 13 residues.

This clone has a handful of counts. The CDR3 is CASSLGTDYEQYF. CDR3 DNA: TGTGCCAGCAGCCTAGGGACAGACTACGAGCAGTACTTC. The chain joins TRBV27 to TRBJ2-7; 7 nucleotides agree with TRBD1. This CDR3 is built from 13 residues. Losses at the gene ends were 6 bases for V and 3 bases for J; bases not matched to a gene: 5. CDR1 is MNHEY, CDR2 SMNVEV, per germline (reference sequence).

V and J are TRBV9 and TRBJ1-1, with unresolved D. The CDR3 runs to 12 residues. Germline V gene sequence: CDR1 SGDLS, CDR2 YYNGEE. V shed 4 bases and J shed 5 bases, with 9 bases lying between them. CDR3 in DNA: TGTGCCAGCAGCCAACTTGAGACTGAAGCTTTCTTT. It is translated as CASSQLETEAFF.

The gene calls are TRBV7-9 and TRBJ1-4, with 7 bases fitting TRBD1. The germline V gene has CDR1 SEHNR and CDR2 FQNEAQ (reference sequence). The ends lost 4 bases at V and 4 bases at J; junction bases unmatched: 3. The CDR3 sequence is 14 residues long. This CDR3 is CASSSGQLNEKLFF. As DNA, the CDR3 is TGTGCCAGCAGCTCGGGACAGCTTAATGAAAAACTGTTTTTT.

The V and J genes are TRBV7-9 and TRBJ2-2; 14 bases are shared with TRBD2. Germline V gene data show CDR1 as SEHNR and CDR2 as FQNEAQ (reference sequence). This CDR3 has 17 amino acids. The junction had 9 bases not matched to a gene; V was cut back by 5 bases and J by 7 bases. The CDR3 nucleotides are TGTGCCAGCAGCCTCACGCCGGGACTAGCGGGAGTCGGGGAGCTGTTTTTT. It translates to CASSLTPGLAGVGELFF.

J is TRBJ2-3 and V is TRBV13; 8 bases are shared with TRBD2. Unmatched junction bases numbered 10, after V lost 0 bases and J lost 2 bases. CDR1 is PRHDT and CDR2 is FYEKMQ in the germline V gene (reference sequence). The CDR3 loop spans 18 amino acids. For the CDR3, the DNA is TGTGCCAGCAGCTTAGGGAATTCGGGACTAGGGAACACAGATACGCAGTATTTT. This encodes CASSLGNSGLGNTDTQYF. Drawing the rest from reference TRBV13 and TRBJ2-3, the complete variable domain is AAGVIQSPRHLIKEKRETATLKCYPIPRHDTVYWYQQGPGQDPQFLISFYEKMQSDKGSIPDRFSAQQFSDYHSELNMSSLELGDSALYFCASSLGNSGLGNTDTQYFGPGTRLTVL.

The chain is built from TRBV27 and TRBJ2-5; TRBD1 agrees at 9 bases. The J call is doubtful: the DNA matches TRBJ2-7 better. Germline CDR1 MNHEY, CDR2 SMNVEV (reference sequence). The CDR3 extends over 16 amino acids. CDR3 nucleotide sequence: TGTGCCAGCAGTTCTACAGGGGGCTCTAGCTCCTACGAGCAGTACTTC. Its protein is CASSSTGGSSSYEQYF.

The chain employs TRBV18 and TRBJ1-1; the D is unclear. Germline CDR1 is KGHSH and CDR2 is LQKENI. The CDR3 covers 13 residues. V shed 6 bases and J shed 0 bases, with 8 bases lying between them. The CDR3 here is CASSRGMNTEAFF. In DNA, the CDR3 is TGTGCCAGCTCCCGAGGGATGAACACTGAAGCTTTCTTT.